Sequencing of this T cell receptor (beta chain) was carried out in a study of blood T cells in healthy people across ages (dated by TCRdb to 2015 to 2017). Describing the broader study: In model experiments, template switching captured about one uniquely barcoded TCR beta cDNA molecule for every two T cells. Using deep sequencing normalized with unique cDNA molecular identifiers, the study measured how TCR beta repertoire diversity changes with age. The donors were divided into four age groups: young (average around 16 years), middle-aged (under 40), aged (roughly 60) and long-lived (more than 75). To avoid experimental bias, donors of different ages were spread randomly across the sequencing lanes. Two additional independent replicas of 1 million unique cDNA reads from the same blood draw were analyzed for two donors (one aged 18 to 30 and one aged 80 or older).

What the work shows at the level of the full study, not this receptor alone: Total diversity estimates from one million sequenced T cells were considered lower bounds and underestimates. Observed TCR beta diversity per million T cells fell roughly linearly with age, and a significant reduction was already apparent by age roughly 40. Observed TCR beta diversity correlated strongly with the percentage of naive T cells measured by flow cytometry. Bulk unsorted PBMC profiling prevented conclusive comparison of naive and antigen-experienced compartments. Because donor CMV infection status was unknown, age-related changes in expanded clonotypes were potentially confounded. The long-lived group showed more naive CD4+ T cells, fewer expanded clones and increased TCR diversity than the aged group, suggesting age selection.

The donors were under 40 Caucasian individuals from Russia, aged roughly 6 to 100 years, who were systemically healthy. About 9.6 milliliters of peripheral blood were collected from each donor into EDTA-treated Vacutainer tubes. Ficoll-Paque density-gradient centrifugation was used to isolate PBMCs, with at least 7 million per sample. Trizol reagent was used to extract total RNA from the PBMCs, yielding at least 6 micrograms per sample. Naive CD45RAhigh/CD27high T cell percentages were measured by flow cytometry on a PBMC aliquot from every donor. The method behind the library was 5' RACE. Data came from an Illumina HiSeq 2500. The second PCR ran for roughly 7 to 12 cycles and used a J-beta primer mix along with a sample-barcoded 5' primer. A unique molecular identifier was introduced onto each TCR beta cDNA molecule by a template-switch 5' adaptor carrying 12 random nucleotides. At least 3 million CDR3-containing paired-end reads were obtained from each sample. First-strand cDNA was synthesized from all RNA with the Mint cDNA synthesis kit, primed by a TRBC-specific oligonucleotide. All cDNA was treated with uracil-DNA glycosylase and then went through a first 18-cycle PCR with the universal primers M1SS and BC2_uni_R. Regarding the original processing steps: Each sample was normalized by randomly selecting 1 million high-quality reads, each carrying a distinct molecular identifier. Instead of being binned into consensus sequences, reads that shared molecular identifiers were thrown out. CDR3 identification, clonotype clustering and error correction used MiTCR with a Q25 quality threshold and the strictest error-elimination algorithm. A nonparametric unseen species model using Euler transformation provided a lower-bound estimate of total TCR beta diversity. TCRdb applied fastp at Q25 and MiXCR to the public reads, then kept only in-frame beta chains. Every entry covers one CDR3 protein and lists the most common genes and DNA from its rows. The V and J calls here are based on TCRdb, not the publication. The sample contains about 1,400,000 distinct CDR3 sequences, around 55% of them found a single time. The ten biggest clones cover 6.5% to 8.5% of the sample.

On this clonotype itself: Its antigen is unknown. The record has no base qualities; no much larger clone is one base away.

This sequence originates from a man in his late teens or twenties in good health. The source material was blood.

Read as DNA, the sequence is TGCGCCAGCAGCCAAGAACGTTCTTTTGACCACGAGCAGTACTTC. It specifies CASSQERSFDHEQYF. The rearranged chain carries TRBV4-3 and TRBJ2-7, with an unclear D gene assignment. Based on the germline V gene, the CDR1 and CDR2 sequences are LGHNA and YSLEER. V sheds 0 bases and J sheds 5 bases, leaving 14 bases between their ends. Counted from cysteine to phenylalanine, this CDR3 has 15 amino acids. The retained sequence is limited to the CDR3, 45 bases, with the frame set at the first base.